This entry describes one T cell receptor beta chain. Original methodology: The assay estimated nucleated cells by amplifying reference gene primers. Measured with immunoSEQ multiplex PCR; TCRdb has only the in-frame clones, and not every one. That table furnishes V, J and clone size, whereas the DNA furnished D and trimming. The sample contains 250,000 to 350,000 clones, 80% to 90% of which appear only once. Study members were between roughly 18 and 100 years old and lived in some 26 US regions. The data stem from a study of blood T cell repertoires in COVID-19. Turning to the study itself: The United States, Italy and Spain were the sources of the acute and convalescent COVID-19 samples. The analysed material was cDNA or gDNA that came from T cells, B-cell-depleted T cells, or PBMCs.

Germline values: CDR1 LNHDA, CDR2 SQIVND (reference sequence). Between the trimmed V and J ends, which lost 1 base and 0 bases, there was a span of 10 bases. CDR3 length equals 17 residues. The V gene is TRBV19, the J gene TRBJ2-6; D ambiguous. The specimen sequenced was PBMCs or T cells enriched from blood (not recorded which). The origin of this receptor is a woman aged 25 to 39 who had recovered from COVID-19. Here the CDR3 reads CASSIAVLNSGANVLTF. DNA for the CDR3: TGTGCCAGTAGTATAGCGGTCTTGAACTCTGGGGCCAACGTCCTGACTTTC. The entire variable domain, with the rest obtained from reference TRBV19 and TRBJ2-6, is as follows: DGGITQSPKYLFRKEGQNVTLSCEQNLNHDAMYWYRQDPGQGLRLIYYSQIVNDFQKGDIAEGYSVSREKKESFPLTVTSAQKNPTAFYLCASSIAVLNSGANVLTFGAGSRLTVL.